This T cell receptor beta chain appears in the sequencing data of a study of T cells in Graves' hyperthyroidism and ophthalmopathy. For the study at large: The blood sample was taken at first diagnosis, before treatment began.

Amplification of TCR beta CDR3 regions used RNA as the template. RT-PCR in the first round (using the HTBI primer set) targeted the TCR CDR3. TCRdb re-called the multiplex PCR reads through MiXCR, storing one row per CDR3 protein. Of approximately 490,000 distinct CDR3 sequences listed, around a fifth are singletons. This clonotype has only a few counts. On the basis of clinical symptoms, serum thyroxine and TRAb, thyroid ultrasound and orbital computed tomography, diagnoses were made. The clonotype was recovered from a woman aged 70 to 79 with Graves' ophthalmopathy. Sample: blood.

This CDR3 is CASSRDRRSGEKLFF. The CDR3 DNA is TGTGCCAGCAGTCGAGACAGGAGATCGGGTGAAAAACTGTTTTTT. This chain links TRBV27 with TRBJ1-4; a possible D gene is TRBD1 (6 bases). In germline, CDR1 is MNHEY, CDR2 SMNVEV (reference sequence). The CDR3 sequence is 15 residues long. Trimming stripped 5 bases from V and 7 bases from J, with 17 bases between.